This is a list of T cell receptor beta chains from one sample in a study of blood T cell repertoires in COVID-19. This table comes from immunoSEQ multiplex PCR, and its TCRdb copy is limited to in-frame clones, with some not included. Seen here are 200,000 to 250,000 clones, about 86% observed once, and the top ten hold roughly 2.2%. The sequencing input was peripheral blood. The origin of the receptors is a woman between 50 and 59 years old with acute or convalescent COVID-19. The CDR3 runs from the conserved cysteine through the conserved F or W. The order of the fields is clone size, J gene, V gene, D gene, CDR3 protein, CDR3 DNA. The D gene is left open where the match is weak. Some rows mark clone size as missing; the rest say once, few, many or name a class of expanded clone.

clone_size: NA; j_call: TRBJ2-5; v_call: TRBV9; d_call: NA; cdr3_aa: CASSVEDPGISRAGETQYF; cdr3_nt: TGTGCCAGCAGCGTAGAAGACCCGGGAATCAGTCGGGCGGGAGAGACCCAGTACTTC
clone_size: NA; j_call: TRBJ2-4; v_call: TRBV4-3; d_call: NA; cdr3_aa: CASSQVGGAKNIQYF; cdr3_nt: TGCGCCAGCAGCCAAGTGGGGGGTGCCAAAAACATTCAGTACTTC
clone_size: NA; j_call: TRBJ2-5; v_call: TRBV25-1; d_call: TRBD2; cdr3_aa: CASSVLAGPQETQYF; cdr3_nt: TGTGCCAGCAGTGTATTAGCGGGACCACAAGAGACCCAGTACTTC
clone_size: NA; j_call: TRBJ2-3; v_call: TRBV9; d_call: TRBD2; cdr3_aa: CASSVRGASTDTQYF; cdr3_nt: TGTGCCAGCAGCGTGCGGGGGGCAAGCACAGATACGCAGTATTTT
clone_size: NA; j_call: TRBJ1-4; v_call: TRBV10-3; d_call: TRBD1; cdr3_aa: CAINRDRDEKLFF; cdr3_nt: TGTGCCATTAACCGGGACAGGGATGAAAAACTGTTTTTT
clone_size: NA; j_call: TRBJ2-3; v_call: TRBV7-2; d_call: NA; cdr3_aa: CASSLIAASGATDTQYF; cdr3_nt: TGTGCCAGCAGCTTAATCGCGGCCTCCGGAGCCACAGATACGCAGTATTTT
clone_size: few; j_call: TRBJ1-2; v_call: TRBV5-4; d_call: NA; cdr3_aa: CASSLGTSGGGYTF; cdr3_nt: TGTGCCAGCAGCCTTGGGACTTCTGGGGGTGGCTACACCTTC
clone_size: NA; j_call: TRBJ1-4; v_call: TRBV10-2; d_call: NA; cdr3_aa: CASSDGGRDEKLFF; cdr3_nt: TGCGCCAGCAGTGACGGGGGTCGGGATGAAAAACTGTTTTTT
clone_size: NA; j_call: TRBJ1-1; v_call: TRBV10-2; d_call: NA; cdr3_aa: CASSLWQVPPNTEAFF; cdr3_nt: TGCGCCAGCAGTCTGTGGCAGGTCCCTCCGAACACTGAAGCTTTCTTT
clone_size: NA; j_call: TRBJ1-5; v_call: TRBV6-5; d_call: TRBD1; cdr3_aa: CASSRRQGGNQPQHF; cdr3_nt: TGTGCCAGCAGCCGCCGACAGGGAGGAAATCAGCCCCAGCATTTT
clone_size: NA; j_call: TRBJ1-5; v_call: TRBV6-5; d_call: NA; cdr3_aa: CASSPLRGNQPQHF; cdr3_nt: TGTGCCAGCAGCCCCCTTCGGGGCAATCAGCCCCAGCATTTT
clone_size: few; j_call: TRBJ2-1; v_call: TRBV20-1; d_call: NA; cdr3_aa: CSASVSNIEQFF; cdr3_nt: TGCAGTGCTAGTGTTAGCAACATTGAGCAGTTCTTC
clone_size: few; j_call: TRBJ1-4; v_call: TRBV5-1; d_call: NA; cdr3_aa: CASSFSGSNEKLFF; cdr3_nt: TGCGCCAGCAGCTTTTCCGGGTCTAATGAAAAACTGTTTTTT
clone_size: NA; j_call: TRBJ2-5; v_call: TRBV5-6; d_call: NA; cdr3_aa: CASSLAGRGADF; cdr3_nt: TGTGCCAGCAGCTTGGCCGGGCGGGGTGCAGACTTC
clone_size: NA; j_call: TRBJ1-4; v_call: TRBV4-3; d_call: NA; cdr3_aa: CASSQVGGEVEKLFF; cdr3_nt: TGCGCCAGCAGCCAAGTGGGAGGGGAAGTTGAAAAACTGTTTTTT
clone_size: NA; j_call: TRBJ1-2; v_call: TRBV11-2; d_call: NA; cdr3_aa: CASSSTSNYGYTF; cdr3_nt: TGTGCCAGCAGCTCGACATCTAACTATGGCTACACCTTC
clone_size: once; j_call: TRBJ2-3; v_call: TRBV10-3; d_call: TRBD1; cdr3_aa: CAISESRQGTDTQYF; cdr3_nt: TGTGCCATCAGTGAGTCGAGACAGGGGACAGATACGCAGTATTTT
clone_size: NA; j_call: TRBJ1-1; v_call: TRBV9; d_call: TRBD1; cdr3_aa: CASSVGGQGDTEAFF; cdr3_nt: TGTGCCAGCAGCGTGGGAGGACAGGGGGACACTGAAGCTTTCTTT
clone_size: NA; j_call: TRBJ2-5; v_call: TRBV6-6; d_call: TRBD1; cdr3_aa: CASTPGQLQETQYF; cdr3_nt: TGTGCCAGCACCCCGGGACAGCTTCAAGAGACCCAGTACTTC
clone_size: NA; j_call: TRBJ2-2; v_call: TRBV6-2/TRBV6-3; d_call: TRBD2; cdr3_aa: CASSYLLAVYTGELFF; cdr3_nt: TGTGCCAGCAGTTACTTACTAGCGGTTTACACCGGGGAGCTGTTTTTT
clone_size: NA; j_call: TRBJ1-1; v_call: TRBV18; d_call: NA; cdr3_aa: CASLRGRGTEAFF; cdr3_nt: TGTGCCAGCTTGCGGGGGCGCGGCACTGAAGCTTTCTTT
clone_size: NA; j_call: TRBJ1-2; v_call: TRBV5-5; d_call: NA; cdr3_aa: CASGGGQPYGYTF; cdr3_nt: TGTGCCAGCGGTGGAGGACAGCCCTATGGCTACACCTTC
clone_size: NA; j_call: TRBJ2-7; v_call: TRBV30; d_call: TRBD1; cdr3_aa: CAWSVLGQGYEQYF; cdr3_nt: TGTGCCTGGAGTGTACTGGGACAGGGCTACGAGCAGTACTTC
clone_size: NA; j_call: TRBJ1-2; v_call: TRBV5-1; d_call: TRBD1; cdr3_aa: CASSPPGGFGYTF; cdr3_nt: TGCGCCAGCAGTCCCCCAGGGGGCTTTGGCTACACCTTC
clone_size: once; j_call: TRBJ2-3; v_call: TRBV5-1; d_call: TRBD2; cdr3_aa: CASSQTGTSEKYF; cdr3_nt: TGCGCCAGCAGCCAGACCGGGACTAGCGAGAAGTATTTT
clone_size: NA; j_call: TRBJ2-3; v_call: TRBV7-9; d_call: NA; cdr3_aa: CASSSRLSSTDTQYF; cdr3_nt: TGTGCCAGCAGTTCGCGACTCTCTAGCACAGATACGCAGTATTTT
clone_size: NA; j_call: TRBJ2-7; v_call: TRBV19; d_call: TRBD2; cdr3_aa: CASSNPGGGAYEQYF; cdr3_nt: TGTGCCAGTAGTAACCCAGGTGGGGGGGCCTACGAGCAGTACTTC
clone_size: NA; j_call: TRBJ2-2; v_call: TRBV7-9; d_call: TRBD2; cdr3_aa: CASSFSGSENGNGELFF; cdr3_nt: TGTGCCAGCAGCTTTAGCGGGAGTGAGAATGGGAACGGGGAGCTGTTTTTT